This is a list of T cell receptor beta chains from one sample in a study of post-analysis software for immune sequencing data. Using its own MiXCR run on the PCR reads, TCRdb lists one record per CDR3 protein. The sample lists 750,000 to 950,000 distinct CDR3 sequences; roughly 50% were seen once. Sequencing was carried out using blood. Receptor source: a girl aged 10-17 years with multiple sclerosis. CDR3s include the opening cysteine and the closing phenylalanine or tryptophan. D genes are given only for firm matches. Size is omitted from some rows. Given values are once, few, many or a class for expanded clones.

>-|TRBV12-3/TRBV12-4|few|TRBJ2-7
TGTGCCAGCAGGATCTACCCGACCGGACACGAGCAGTACTTC
CASRIYPTGHEQYF
>-|TRBV9|-|TRBJ1-4
TGTGCCAGCAGCGTAGACGGGAGGGATGAAAAACTGTTTTTT
CASSVDGRDEKLFF
>-|TRBV20-1|-|TRBJ1-1
TGCAGTGCTAGAGGGGTCTTCGGAGCTTTCTTT
CSARGVFGAFF
>-|TRBV29-1|few|TRBJ2-7
TGCAGCGTTGCAGGCAGGAGATACGAGCAGTACTTC
CSVAGRRYEQYF
>-|TRBV9|-|TRBJ2-7
TGTGCCAGCAGCTTCGGGACACGCTACGAGCAGTACTTC
CASSFGTRYEQYF
>-|TRBV5-1|few|TRBJ2-7
TGCGCCAGCAGTGGTGGGTCGGGGATCTCCTACGAGCAGTACTTC
CASSGGSGISYEQYF
>-|TRBV29-1|-|TRBJ1-2
TGCAGCGTTGAAAGGAGTCAGGGTCACGGCTACGCCTTC
CSVERSQGHGYAF
>TRBD1|TRBV5-1|-|TRBJ1-1
TGCGCCAGCAGCTACTCCGGGACAGGGATTTTAAGCACTGAAGCTTTCTTT
CASSYSGTGILSTEAFF
>-|TRBV6-1|few|TRBJ2-1
TGTGCCAGCAGTGGGGTGGGATACAATGAGCAGTTCTTC
CASSGVGYNEQFF
>-|TRBV11-1|-|TRBJ2-3
TGTGCCAGCAGCCCCCGTGGGTTGTGGGGCACAGATACGCAGTATTTT
CASSPRGLWGTDTQYF
>TRBD2|TRBV6-5|few|TRBJ2-7
TGTGCCAGCAGTGCAGAGCGGGGGTATTCCTACGAGCAGTACTTC
CASSAERGYSYEQYF
>TRBD2|TRBV7-3|-|TRBJ2-3
TGTGCCAACTTAGGACTAGCGGGAGGCGATACGCAGTATTTT
CANLGLAGGDTQYF
>-|TRBV6-5|-|TRBJ1-1
TGTGCCAGCAGTTCTACAGGTACTGAAGCTTTCTTT
CASSSTGTEAFF
>-|TRBV7-6|-|TRBJ2-1
TGTGCCAGCAGCCCAGTCCGGGCTAGTGGTGAGCAGTTCTTC
CASSPVRASGEQFF
>-|TRBV7-8|-|TRBJ2-1
TGTGCCAGCAGCTCCGCCCGGCCCTACAATGAGCAGTTCTTC
CASSSARPYNEQFF
>TRBD1|TRBV12-3/TRBV12-4|few|TRBJ1-1
TGTGCCAGCAGTCCTGTCGACAGGGTGGAAGCTTTCTTT
CASSPVDRVEAFF